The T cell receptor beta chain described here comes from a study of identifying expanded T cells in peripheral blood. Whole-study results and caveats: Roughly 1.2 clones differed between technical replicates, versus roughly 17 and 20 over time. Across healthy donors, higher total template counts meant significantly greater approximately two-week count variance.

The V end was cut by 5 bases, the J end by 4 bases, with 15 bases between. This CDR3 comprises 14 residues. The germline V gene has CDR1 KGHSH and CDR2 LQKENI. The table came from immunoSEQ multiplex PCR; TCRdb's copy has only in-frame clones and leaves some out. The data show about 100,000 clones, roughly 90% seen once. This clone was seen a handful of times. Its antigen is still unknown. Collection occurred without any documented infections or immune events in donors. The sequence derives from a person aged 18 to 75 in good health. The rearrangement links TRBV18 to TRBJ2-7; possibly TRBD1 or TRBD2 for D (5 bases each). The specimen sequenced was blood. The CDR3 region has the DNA TGTGCCAGCTCATCCCAGGGCGGCGGGTACGAGCAGTACTTC. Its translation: CASSSQGGGYEQYF. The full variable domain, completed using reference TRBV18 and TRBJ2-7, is NAGVMQNPRHLVRRRGQEARLRCSPMKGHSHVYWYRQLPEEGLKFMVYLQKENIIDESGMPKERFSAEFPKEGPSILRIQQVVRGDSAAYFCASSSQGGGYEQYFGPGTRLTVT.